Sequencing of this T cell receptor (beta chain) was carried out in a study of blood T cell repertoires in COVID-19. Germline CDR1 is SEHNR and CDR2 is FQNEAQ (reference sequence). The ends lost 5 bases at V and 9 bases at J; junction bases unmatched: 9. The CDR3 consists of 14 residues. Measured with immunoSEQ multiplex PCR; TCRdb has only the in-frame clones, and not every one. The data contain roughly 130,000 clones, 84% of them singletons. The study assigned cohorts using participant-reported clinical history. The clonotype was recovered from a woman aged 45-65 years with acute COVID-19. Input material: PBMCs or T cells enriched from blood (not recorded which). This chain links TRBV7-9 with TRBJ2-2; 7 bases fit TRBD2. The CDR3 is CASSRDLAGRELFF. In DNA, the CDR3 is TGTGCCAGCAGCCGGGATTTAGCGGGCCGGGAGCTGTTTTTT.